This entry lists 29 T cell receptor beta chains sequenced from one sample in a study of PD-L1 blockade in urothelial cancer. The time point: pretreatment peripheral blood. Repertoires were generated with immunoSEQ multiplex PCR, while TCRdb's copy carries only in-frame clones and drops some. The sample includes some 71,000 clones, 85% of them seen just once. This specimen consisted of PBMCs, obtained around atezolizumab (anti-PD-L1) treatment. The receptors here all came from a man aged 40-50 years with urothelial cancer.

In DNA, the CDR3 is TGTGCCATCAGTGAGTTCTTGGGGGACACCGCCTACGAGCAGTACTTC. Residues: CAISEFLGDTAYEQYF. The chain combines TRBV10-3 with TRBJ2-7, with D possibly matching TRBD1 (6 bases). Germline CDR1 reads ENHRY; CDR2 reads SYGVKD. The length of the CDR3 is 16 residues. V was shortened by 1 base and J by 2 bases, with 15 bases between the two germline ends.

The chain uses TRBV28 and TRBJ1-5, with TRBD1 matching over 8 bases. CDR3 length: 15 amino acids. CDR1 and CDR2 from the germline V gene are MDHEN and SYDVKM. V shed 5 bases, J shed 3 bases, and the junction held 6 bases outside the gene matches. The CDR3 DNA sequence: TGTGCCAGCAGTGATCAGGGGGCTGACAATCAGCCCCAGCATTTT. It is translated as CASSDQGADNQPQHF.

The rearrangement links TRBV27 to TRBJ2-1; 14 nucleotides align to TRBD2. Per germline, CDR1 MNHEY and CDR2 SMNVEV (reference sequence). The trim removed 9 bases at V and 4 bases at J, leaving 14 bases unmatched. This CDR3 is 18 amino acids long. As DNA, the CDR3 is TGTGCCAGGATTCAGACCGGGACTAGCGGGAGTTTTTACAATGAGCAGTTCTTC. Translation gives CARIQTGTSGSFYNEQFF.

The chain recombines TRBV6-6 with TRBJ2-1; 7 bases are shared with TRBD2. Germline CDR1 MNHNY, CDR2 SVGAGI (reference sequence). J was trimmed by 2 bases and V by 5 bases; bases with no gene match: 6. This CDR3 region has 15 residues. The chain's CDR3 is CASSPLGGAYNEQFF. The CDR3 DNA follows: TGTGCCAGCAGTCCCCTGGGAGGGGCCTACAATGAGCAGTTCTTC.

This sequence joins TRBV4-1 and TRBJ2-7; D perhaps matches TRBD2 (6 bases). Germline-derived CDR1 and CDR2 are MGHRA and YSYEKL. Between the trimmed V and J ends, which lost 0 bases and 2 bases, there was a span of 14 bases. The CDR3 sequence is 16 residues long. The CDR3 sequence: CASSQETASATYEQYF. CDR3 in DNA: TGCGCCAGCAGCCAAGAAACAGCTAGCGCAACCTACGAGCAGTACTTC.

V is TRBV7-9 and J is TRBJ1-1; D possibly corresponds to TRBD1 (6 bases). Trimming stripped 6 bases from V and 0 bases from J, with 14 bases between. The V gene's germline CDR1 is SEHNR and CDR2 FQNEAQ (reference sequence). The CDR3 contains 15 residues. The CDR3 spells CASSRQAAMNTEAFF. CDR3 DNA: TGTGCCAGCAGTCGACAGGCGGCCATGAACACTGAAGCTTTCTTT.

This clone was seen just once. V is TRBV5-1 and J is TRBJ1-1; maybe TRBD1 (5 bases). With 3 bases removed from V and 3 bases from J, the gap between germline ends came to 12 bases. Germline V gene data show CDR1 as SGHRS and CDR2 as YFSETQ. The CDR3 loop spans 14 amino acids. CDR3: CASSSPGGYTEAFF. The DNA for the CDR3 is TGCGCCAGCAGCTCCCCGGGGGGGTACACTGAAGCTTTCTTT.

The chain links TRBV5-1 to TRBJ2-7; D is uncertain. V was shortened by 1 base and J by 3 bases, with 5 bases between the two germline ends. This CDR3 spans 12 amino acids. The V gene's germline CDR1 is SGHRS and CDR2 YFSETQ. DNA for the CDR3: TGCGCCAGCAGCTTGCCAGGCTACGAGCAGTACTTC. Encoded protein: CASSLPGYEQYF.

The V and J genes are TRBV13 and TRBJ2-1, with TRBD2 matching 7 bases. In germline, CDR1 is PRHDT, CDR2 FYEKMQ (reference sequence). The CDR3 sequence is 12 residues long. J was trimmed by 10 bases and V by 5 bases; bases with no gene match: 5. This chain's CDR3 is CASSPGEGEQFF. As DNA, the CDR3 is TGTGCCAGCAGCCCCGGGGAGGGGGAGCAGTTCTTC.

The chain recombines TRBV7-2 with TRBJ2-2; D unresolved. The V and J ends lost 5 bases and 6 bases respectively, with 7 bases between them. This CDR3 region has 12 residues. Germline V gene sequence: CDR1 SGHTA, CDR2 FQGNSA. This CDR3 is CASSPLAGELFF. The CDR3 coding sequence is TGTGCCAGCAGCCCCCTAGCCGGGGAGCTGTTTTTT.

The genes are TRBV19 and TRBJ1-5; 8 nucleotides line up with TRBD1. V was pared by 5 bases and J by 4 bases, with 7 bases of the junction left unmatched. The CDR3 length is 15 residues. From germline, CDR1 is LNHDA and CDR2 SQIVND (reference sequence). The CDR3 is CASSPYGQGNQPQHF. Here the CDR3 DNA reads TGTGCCAGTAGTCCCTACGGACAGGGTAATCAGCCCCAGCATTTT.

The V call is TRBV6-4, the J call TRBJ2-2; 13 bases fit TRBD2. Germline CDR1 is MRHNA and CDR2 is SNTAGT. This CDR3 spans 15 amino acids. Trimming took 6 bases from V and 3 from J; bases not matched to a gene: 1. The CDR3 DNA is TGTGCCAGCAGAGGACTAGCGGGGGACACCGGGGAGCTGTTTTTT. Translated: CASRGLAGDTGELFF.

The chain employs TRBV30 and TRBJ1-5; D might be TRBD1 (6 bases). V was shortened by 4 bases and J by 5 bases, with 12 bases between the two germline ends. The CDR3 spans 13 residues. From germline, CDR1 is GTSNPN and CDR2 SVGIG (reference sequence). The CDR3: CAWNTGLDQPQHF. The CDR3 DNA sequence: TGTGCCTGGAACACAGGGCTAGATCAGCCCCAGCATTTT.

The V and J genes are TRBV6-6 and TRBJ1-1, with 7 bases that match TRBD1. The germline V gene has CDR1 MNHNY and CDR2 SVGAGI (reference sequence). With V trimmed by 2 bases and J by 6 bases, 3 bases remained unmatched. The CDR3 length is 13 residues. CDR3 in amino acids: CASSYEGAAEAFF. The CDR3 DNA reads TGTGCCAGCAGTTACGAGGGGGCAGCTGAAGCTTTCTTT.

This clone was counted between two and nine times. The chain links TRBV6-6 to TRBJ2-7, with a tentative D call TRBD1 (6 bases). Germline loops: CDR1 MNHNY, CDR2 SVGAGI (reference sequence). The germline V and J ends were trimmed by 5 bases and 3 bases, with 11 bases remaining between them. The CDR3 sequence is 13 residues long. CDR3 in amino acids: CASSAGQLYEQYF. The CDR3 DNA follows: TGTGCCAGCAGTGCTGGACAGCTCTACGAGCAGTACTTC.

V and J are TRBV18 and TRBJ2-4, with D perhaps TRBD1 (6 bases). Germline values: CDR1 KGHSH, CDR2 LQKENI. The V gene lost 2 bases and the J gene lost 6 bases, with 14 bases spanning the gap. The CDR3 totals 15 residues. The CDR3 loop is CASSPDRAGVNIQYF. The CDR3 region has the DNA TGTGCCAGCTCACCAGATCGGGCAGGGGTAAACATTCAGTACTTC.

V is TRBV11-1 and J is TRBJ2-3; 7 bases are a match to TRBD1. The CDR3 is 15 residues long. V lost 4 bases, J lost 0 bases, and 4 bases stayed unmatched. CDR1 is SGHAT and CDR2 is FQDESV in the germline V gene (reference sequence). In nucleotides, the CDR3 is TGTGCCAGCAGCTCGGGACAGTCTAGCACAGATACGCAGTATTTT. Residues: CASSSGQSSTDTQYF. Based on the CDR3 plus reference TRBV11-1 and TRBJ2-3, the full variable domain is EAEVAQSPRYKITEKSQAVAFWCDPISGHATLYWYRQILGQGPELLVQFQDESVVDDSQLPKDRFSAERLKGVDSTLKIQPAELGDSAMYLCASSSGQSSTDTQYFGPGTRLTVL.

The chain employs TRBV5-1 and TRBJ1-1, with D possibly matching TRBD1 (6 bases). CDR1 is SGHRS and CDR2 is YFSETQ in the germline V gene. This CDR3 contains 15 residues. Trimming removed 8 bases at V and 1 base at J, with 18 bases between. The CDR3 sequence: CASKWGPDTNTEAFF. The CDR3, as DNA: TGCGCCAGTAAGTGGGGGCCAGACACGAACACTGAAGCTTTCTTT.

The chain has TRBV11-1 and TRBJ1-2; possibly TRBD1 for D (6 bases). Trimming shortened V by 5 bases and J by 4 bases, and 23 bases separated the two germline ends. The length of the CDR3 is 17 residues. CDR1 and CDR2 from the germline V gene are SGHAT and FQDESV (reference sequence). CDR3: CASSPLEGDRGPYGYTF. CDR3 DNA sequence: TGTGCCAGCAGCCCCCTTGAGGGGGACCGGGGTCCCTATGGCTACACCTTC.

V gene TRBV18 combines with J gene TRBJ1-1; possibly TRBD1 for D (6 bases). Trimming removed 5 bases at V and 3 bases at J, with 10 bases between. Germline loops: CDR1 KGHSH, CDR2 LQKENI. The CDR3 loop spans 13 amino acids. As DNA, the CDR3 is TGTGCCAGCTCAGGTAACAGGGACACTGAAGCTTTCTTT. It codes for CASSGNRDTEAFF.

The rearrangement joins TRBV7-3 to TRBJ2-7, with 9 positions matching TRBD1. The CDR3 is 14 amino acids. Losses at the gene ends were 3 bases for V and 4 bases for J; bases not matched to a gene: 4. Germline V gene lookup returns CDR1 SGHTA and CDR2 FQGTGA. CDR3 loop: CASSFSTGGYEQYF. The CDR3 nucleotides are TGTGCCAGCAGCTTTTCGACAGGGGGGTACGAGCAGTACTTC.

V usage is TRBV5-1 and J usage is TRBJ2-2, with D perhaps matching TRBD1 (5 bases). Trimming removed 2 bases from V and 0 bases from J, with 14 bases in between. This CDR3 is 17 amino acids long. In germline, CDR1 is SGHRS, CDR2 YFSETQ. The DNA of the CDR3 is TGCGCCAGCAGCTTAGCAGGGTCCTCCTCGAACACCGGGGAGCTGTTTTTT. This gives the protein CASSLAGSSSNTGELFF.

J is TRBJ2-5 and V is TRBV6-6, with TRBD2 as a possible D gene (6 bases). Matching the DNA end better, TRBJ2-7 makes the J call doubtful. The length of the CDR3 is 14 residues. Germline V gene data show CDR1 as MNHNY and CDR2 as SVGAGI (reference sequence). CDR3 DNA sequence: TGTGCCAGCACGGCCCTCGGGGGTTTCTACGAGCAGTACTTC. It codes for CASTALGGFYEQYF.

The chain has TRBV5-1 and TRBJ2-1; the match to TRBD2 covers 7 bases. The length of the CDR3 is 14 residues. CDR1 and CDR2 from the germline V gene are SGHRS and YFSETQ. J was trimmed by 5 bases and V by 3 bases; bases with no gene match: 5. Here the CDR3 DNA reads TGCGCCAGCAGCTCTAGCGGTCCCCACAATGAGCAGTTCTTC. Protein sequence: CASSSSGPHNEQFF. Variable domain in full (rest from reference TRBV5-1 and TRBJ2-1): KAGVTQTPRYLIKTRGQQVTLSCSPISGHRSVSWYQQTPGQGLQFLFEYFSETQRNKGNFPGRFSGRQFSNSRSEMNVSTLELGDSALYLCASSSSGPHNEQFFGPGTRLTVL.

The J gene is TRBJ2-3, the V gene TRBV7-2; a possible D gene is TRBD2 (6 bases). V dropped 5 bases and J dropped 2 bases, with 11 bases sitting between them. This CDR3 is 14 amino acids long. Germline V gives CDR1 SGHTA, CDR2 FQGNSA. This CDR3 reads CASSPGDFTDTQYF. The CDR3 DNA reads TGTGCCAGCAGCCCGGGGGACTTCACAGATACGCAGTATTTT.

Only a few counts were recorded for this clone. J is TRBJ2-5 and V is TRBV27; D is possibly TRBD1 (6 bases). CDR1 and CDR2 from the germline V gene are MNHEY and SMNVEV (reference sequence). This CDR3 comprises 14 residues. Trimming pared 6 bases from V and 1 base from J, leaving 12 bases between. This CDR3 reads CASSPEDSQETQYF. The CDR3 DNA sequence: TGTGCCAGCAGCCCAGAGGACAGCCAAGAGACCCAGTACTTC.

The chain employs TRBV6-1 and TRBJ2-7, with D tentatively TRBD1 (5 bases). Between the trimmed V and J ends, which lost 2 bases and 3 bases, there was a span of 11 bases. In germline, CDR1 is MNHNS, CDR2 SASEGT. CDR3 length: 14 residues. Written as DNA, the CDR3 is TGTGCCAGCAGTGAACCTGGACACATCTACGAGCAGTACTTC. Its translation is CASSEPGHIYEQYF.

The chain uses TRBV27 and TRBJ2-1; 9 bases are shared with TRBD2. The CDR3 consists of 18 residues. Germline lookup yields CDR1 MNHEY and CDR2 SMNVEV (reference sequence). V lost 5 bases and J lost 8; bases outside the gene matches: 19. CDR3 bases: TGTGCCAGCAGTCTTCTCCCCTTAAGCGGGAGGAGCGGCTATGAGCAGTTCTTC. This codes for CASSLLPLSGRSGYEQFF.

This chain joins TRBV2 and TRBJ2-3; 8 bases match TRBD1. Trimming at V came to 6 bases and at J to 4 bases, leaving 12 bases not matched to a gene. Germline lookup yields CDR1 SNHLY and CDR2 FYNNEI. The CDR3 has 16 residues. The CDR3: CASSQGQGSTPDTQYF. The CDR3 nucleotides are TGTGCCAGCAGCCAAGGACAGGGAAGTACCCCAGATACGCAGTATTTT.